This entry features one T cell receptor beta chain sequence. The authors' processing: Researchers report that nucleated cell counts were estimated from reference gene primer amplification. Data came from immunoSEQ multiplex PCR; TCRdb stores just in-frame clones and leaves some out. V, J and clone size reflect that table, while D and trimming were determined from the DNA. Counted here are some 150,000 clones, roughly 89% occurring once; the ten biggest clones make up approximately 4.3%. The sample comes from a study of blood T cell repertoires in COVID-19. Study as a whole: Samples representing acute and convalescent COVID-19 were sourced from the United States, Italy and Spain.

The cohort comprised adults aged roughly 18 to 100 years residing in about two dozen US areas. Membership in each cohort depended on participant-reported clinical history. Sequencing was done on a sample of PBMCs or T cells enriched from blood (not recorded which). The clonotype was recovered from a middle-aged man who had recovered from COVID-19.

CDR3 DNA: TGCGCCAGCAGCTCCACAGGGTCGAGAGATACGCAGTATTTT. Protein product: CASSSTGSRDTQYF. The V call is TRBV5-1, the J call TRBJ2-3; perhaps TRBD1 as D (6 bases). This CDR3 spans 14 amino acids. CDR1 is SGHRS, CDR2 YFSETQ, per germline. V shed 3 bases and J shed 5 bases, with 13 bases lying between them.